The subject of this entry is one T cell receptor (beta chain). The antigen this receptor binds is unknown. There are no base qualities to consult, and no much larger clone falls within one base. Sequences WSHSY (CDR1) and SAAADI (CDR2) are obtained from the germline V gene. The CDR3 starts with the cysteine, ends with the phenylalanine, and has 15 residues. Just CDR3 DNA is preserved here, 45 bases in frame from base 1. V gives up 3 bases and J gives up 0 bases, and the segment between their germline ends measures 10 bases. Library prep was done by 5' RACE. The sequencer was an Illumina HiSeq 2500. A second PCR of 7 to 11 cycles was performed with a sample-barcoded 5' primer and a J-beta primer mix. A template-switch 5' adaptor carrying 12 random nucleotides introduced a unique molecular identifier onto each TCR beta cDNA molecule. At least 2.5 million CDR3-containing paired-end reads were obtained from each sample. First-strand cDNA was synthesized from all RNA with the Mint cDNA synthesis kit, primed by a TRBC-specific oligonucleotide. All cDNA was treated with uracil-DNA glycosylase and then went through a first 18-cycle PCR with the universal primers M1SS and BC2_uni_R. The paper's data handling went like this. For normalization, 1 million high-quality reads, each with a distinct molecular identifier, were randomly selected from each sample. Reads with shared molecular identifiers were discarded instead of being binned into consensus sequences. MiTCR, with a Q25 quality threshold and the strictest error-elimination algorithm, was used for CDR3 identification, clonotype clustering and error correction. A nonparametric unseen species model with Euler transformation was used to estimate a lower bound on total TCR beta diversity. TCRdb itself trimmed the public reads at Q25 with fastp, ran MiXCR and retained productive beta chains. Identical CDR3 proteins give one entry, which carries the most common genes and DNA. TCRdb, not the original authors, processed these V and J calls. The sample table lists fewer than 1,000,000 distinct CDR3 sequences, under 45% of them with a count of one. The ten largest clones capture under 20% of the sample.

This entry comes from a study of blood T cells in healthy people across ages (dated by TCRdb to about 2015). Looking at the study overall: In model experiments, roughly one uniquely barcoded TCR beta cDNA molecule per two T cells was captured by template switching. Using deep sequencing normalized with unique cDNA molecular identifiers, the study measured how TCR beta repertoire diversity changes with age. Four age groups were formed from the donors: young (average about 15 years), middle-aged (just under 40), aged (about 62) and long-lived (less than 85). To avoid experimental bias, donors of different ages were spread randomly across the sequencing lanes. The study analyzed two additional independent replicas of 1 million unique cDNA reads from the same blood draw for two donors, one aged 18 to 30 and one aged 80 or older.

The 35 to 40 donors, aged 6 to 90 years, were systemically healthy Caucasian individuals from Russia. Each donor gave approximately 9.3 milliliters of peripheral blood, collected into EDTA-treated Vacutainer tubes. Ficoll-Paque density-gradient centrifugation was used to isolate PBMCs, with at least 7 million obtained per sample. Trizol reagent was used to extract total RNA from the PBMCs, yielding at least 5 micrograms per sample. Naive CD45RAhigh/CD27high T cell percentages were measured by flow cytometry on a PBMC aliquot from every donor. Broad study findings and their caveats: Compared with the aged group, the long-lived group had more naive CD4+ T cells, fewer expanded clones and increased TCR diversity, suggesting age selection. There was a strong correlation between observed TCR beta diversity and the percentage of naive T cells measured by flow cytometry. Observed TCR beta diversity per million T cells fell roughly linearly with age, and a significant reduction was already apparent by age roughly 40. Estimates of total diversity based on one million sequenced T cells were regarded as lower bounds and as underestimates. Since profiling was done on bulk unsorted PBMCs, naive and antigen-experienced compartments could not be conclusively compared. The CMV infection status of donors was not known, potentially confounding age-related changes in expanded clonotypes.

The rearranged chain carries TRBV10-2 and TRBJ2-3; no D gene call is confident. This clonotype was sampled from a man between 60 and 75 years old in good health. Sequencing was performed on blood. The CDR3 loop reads CASSDGFSSTDTQYF. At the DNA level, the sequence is TGCGCCAGCAGTGATGGGTTTTCTAGCACAGATACGCAGTATTTT.